A selection of T cell receptor beta chains follows, all from one sample in a study of OX40 agonist ivuxolimab in advanced cancers. The assay was immunoSEQ multiplex PCR, and TCRdb's table has in-frame clones only and misses some. The sample consists of over 55,000 clones, roughly 84% of them appearing once. Sequencing used CD4+ or CD8+ T cells sorted from blood, obtained in a trial of the OX40 agonist ivuxolimab. These receptors all stem from an adult with an advanced solid tumor such as melanoma, head and neck, liver or kidney cancer. Each CDR3 is given with its conserved first and last residue. D genes are given only for firm matches. Expanded clones are given a class, and other clones once, few, many or no size at all.

CDR3nt: TGCGCCAGCAGTGAGCGGGGGGCTAAGGATCAGCCCCAGCATTTT
CDR3aa: CASSERGAKDQPQHF
d_gene: NA
j_gene: TRBJ1-5
len: 15
v_gene: TRBV10-2
abundance: NA

CDR3nt: TGTGCCAGCAGCTTAGCCCCCGACTTTAACACAGATACGCAGTATTTT
CDR3aa: CASSLAPDFNTDTQYF
d_gene: NA
j_gene: TRBJ2-3
len: 16
v_gene: TRBV7-2
abundance: NA

CDR3nt: TGTGCCATCAGTGAGTCAGCCGGGGGCACTGCCTACAATGAGCAGTTCTTC
CDR3aa: CAISESAGGTAYNEQFF
d_gene: NA
j_gene: TRBJ2-1
len: 17
v_gene: TRBV10-3
abundance: NA

CDR3nt: TGCGCCAGCCACAGTGCCGGCTCCTACGAGCAGTACTTC
CDR3aa: CASHSAGSYEQYF
d_gene: NA
j_gene: TRBJ2-7
len: 13
v_gene: TRBV5-1
abundance: NA

CDR3nt: TGTGCCAGCAGCGTAGCGGGAGCGGGGTACAATGAGCAGTTCTTC
CDR3aa: CASSVAGAGYNEQFF
d_gene: TRBD2
j_gene: TRBJ2-1
len: 15
v_gene: TRBV2
abundance: NA

CDR3nt: TGCGCCAGCAGCTTGGTAACAGAATCCTACGAGCAGTACTTC
CDR3aa: CASSLVTESYEQYF
d_gene: NA
j_gene: TRBJ2-7
len: 14
v_gene: TRBV5-1
abundance: NA

CDR3nt: TGTGCCAGCAGACTTAGCGGGACTAGCACAGATACGCAGTATTTT
CDR3aa: CASRLSGTSTDTQYF
d_gene: TRBD2
j_gene: TRBJ2-3
len: 15
v_gene: TRBV6-4
abundance: once

CDR3nt: TGCAGCGTGGTCAGACTAGCTACCTCGGAGACCCAGTACTTC
CDR3aa: CSVVRLATSETQYF
d_gene: TRBD2
j_gene: TRBJ2-5
len: 14
v_gene: TRBV29-1
abundance: NA

CDR3nt: TGTGCCAGCAGGAGGGACGGCGCGAGTGAAAAACTGTTTTTT
CDR3aa: CASRRDGASEKLFF
d_gene: NA
j_gene: TRBJ1-4
len: 14
v_gene: TRBV6-5
abundance: NA

CDR3nt: TGTGCCAGCTCACCGGACAGGGAGGATGGCTACACCTTC
CDR3aa: CASSPDREDGYTF
d_gene: TRBD1
j_gene: TRBJ1-2
len: 13
v_gene: TRBV18
abundance: once

CDR3nt: TGTGCCAGACCTACTGACTCCCACTCTGGAAACACCATATATTTT
CDR3aa: CARPTDSHSGNTIYF
d_gene: NA
j_gene: TRBJ1-3
len: 15
v_gene: TRBV21-1
abundance: NA

CDR3nt: TGTGCCAGTAGTGTCCACAGGGAGGATGAAGCTTTCTTT
CDR3aa: CASSVHREDEAFF
d_gene: NA
j_gene: TRBJ1-1
len: 13
v_gene: TRBV19
abundance: NA

CDR3nt: TGTGCCAGCAGCTTTTCTAGGGAGGGAAACTATGGCTACACCTTC
CDR3aa: CASSFSREGNYGYTF
d_gene: NA
j_gene: TRBJ1-2
len: 15
v_gene: TRBV11-2
abundance: NA

CDR3nt: TGTGCCAGTAGTAGTTCGCGCAGCTATAATTCACCCCTCCACTTT
CDR3aa: CASSSSRSYNSPLHF
d_gene: NA
j_gene: TRBJ1-6
len: 15
v_gene: TRBV19
abundance: NA

CDR3nt: TGTGCCAGCAGTTTCAACAGGGGCGTGCAGTTCTTC
CDR3aa: CASSFNRGVQFF
d_gene: TRBD1
j_gene: TRBJ2-1
len: 12
v_gene: TRBV27
abundance: NA

CDR3nt: TGTGCCAGCAGCTACGGACTAGCGGGGGACCTCAATGAGCAGTTCTTC
CDR3aa: CASSYGLAGDLNEQFF
d_gene: TRBD2
j_gene: TRBJ2-1
len: 16
v_gene: TRBV5-8
abundance: NA

CDR3nt: TGTGCCAGCAGTGATTTGAGAGGGTCGGATTCACCCCTCCACTTT
CDR3aa: CASSDLRGSDSPLHF
d_gene: NA
j_gene: TRBJ1-6
len: 15
v_gene: TRBV2
abundance: NA

CDR3nt: TGTGCCAGCAGCGTCATGGGTTGGCGGGAAAACACCGGGGAGCTGTTTTTT
CDR3aa: CASSVMGWRENTGELFF
d_gene: NA
j_gene: TRBJ2-2
len: 17
v_gene: TRBV5-6
abundance: NA

CDR3nt: TGTGCCAGCCGGGCCCCCTCCGGGGAGCTGTTTTTT
CDR3aa: CASRAPSGELFF
d_gene: NA
j_gene: TRBJ2-2
len: 12
v_gene: TRBV28
abundance: NA

CDR3nt: TGTGCCAGCAGCACCTCCCAGGGTGGTGAAGCTTTCTTT
CDR3aa: CASSTSQGGEAFF
d_gene: NA
j_gene: TRBJ1-1
len: 13
v_gene: TRBV6-1
abundance: NA

CDR3nt: TGTGCCAGCAGCCCGGGACAGGGGCTAGCTAACTATGGCTACACCTTC
CDR3aa: CASSPGQGLANYGYTF
d_gene: TRBD1
j_gene: TRBJ1-2
len: 16
v_gene: TRBV25-1
abundance: NA

CDR3nt: TGCGCCAGCAGTACAGGGTTTGCAGATACGCAGTATTTT
CDR3aa: CASSTGFADTQYF
d_gene: NA
j_gene: TRBJ2-3
len: 13
v_gene: TRBV5-1
abundance: NA

CDR3nt: TGTGCCAGCAGCGTAGCCCCTAACTATGGCTACACCTTC
CDR3aa: CASSVAPNYGYTF
d_gene: NA
j_gene: TRBJ1-2
len: 13
v_gene: TRBV9
abundance: NA

CDR3nt: TGTGCCAGCAGTTACTCTGTCGAAAATTCACCCCTCCACTTT
CDR3aa: CASSYSVENSPLHF
d_gene: NA
j_gene: TRBJ1-6
len: 14
v_gene: TRBV6-5
abundance: NA

CDR3nt: TGCGCCAGCTCCTGGGACACCTTGAACACTGAAGCTTTCTTT
CDR3aa: CASSWDTLNTEAFF
d_gene: NA
j_gene: TRBJ1-1
len: 14
v_gene: TRBV10-2
abundance: NA

CDR3nt: TGTGCCAGCAGCTTAAGTGTCTCCAGGGGTAGCACAGATACGCAGTATTTT
CDR3aa: CASSLSVSRGSTDTQYF
d_gene: NA
j_gene: TRBJ2-3
len: 17
v_gene: TRBV7-6
abundance: NA

CDR3nt: TGCGCCAGCAGCTTGATGGGACTAGGGGGGTGGGAGAATGAGCAGTTCTTC
CDR3aa: CASSLMGLGGWENEQFF
d_gene: TRBD2
j_gene: TRBJ2-1
len: 17
v_gene: TRBV5-1
abundance: NA

CDR3nt: TGCGCCAGCAGCCAATTCAGACTTCGCTACGAGCAGTACTTC
CDR3aa: CASSQFRLRYEQYF
d_gene: NA
j_gene: TRBJ2-7
len: 14
v_gene: TRBV4-1
abundance: NA

CDR3nt: TGTGCCAGTAGTATTTTAGGCAATGAGCAGTTCTTC
CDR3aa: CASSILGNEQFF
d_gene: NA
j_gene: TRBJ2-1
len: 12
v_gene: TRBV19
abundance: NA

CDR3nt: TGTGCCAGCCGGGGTAGCCCTAACACCGGGGAGCTGTTTTTT
CDR3aa: CASRGSPNTGELFF
d_gene: NA
j_gene: TRBJ2-2
len: 14
v_gene: TRBV9
abundance: NA

CDR3nt: TGTGCCAGCAGCTCGGACGGGTATGGCTACACCTTC
CDR3aa: CASSSDGYGYTF
d_gene: NA
j_gene: TRBJ1-2
len: 12
v_gene: TRBV7-2
abundance: once

CDR3nt: TGTGCCGTACAATTGGGGACTAGCGGGCAAGAGACCCAGTACTTC
CDR3aa: CAVQLGTSGQETQYF
d_gene: TRBD2
j_gene: TRBJ2-5
len: 15
v_gene: TRBV6-6
abundance: NA

CDR3nt: TGTGCCAGCAGTTACTCGCAACTAGAGGGCGGGTTCTTC
CDR3aa: CASSYSQLEGGFF
d_gene: NA
j_gene: TRBJ2-1
len: 13
v_gene: TRBV6-6
abundance: NA

CDR3nt: TGTGCCAGCAGCCCCCGGGGGGCCGTGGAGACCCAGTACTTC
CDR3aa: CASSPRGAVETQYF
d_gene: NA
j_gene: TRBJ2-5
len: 14
v_gene: TRBV9
abundance: NA

CDR3nt: TGCGCCAGCAGCGCCGCCCTGAGGGGCCCCGATTCACCCCTCCACTTT
CDR3aa: CASSAALRGPDSPLHF
d_gene: NA
j_gene: TRBJ1-6
len: 16
v_gene: TRBV5-1
abundance: once

CDR3nt: TGTGCCAGCAGCTTAGAGGGTCGGCCCGGAAACACCATATATTTT
CDR3aa: CASSLEGRPGNTIYF
d_gene: NA
j_gene: TRBJ1-3
len: 15
v_gene: TRBV11-2
abundance: NA

CDR3nt: TGTGCCAGCAGCGCCGGACAGATCTATGGCTACACCTTC
CDR3aa: CASSAGQIYGYTF
d_gene: NA
j_gene: TRBJ1-2
len: 13
v_gene: TRBV2
abundance: few